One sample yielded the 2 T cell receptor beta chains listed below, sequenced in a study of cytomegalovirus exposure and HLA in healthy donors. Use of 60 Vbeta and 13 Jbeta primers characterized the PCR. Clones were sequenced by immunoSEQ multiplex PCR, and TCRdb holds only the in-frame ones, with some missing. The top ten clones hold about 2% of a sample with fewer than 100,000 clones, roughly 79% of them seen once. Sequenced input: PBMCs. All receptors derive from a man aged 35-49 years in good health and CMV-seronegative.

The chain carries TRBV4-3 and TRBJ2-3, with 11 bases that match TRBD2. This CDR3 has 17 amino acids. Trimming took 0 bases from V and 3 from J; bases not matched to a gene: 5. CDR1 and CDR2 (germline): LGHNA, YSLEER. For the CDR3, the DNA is TGCGCCAGCAGCCAAGAGACTAGCGGGGCCGTAACAGATACGCAGTATTTT. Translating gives CASSQETSGAVTDTQYF.

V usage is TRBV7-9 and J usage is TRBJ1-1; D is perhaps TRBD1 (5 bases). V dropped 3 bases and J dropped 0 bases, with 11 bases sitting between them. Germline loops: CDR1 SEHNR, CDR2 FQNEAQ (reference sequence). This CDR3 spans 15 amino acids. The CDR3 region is CASSFLQGMNTEAFF. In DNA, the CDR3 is TGTGCCAGCAGCTTCCTTCAGGGAATGAACACTGAAGCTTTCTTT.